This note documents a single T cell receptor (beta chain) sequence. The source of the sample is a study of blood T cells in healthy people across ages. Alongside a J-beta primer mix, a sample-barcoded 5' primer served in a second PCR lasting roughly 6 to 11 cycles. MiXCR, run by TCRdb on the 5' RACE reads, gives a single entry per CDR3 protein. Of 910,000 or so distinct CDR3 sequences in the sample, roughly 47% were seen once. The CDR3 loop spans 13 amino acids. Deletions cut 7 bases from V and 4 bases from J, with 8 bases between. Germline values: CDR1 SGHAT, CDR2 FQNNGV. The chain recombines TRBV11-2 with TRBJ2-6; D unclear. Source material: blood. This TCR was recovered from a woman in her sixties in good health. The CDR3 DNA reads TGTGCCAGCACGCGGACCGGGGCCAACGTCCTGACTTTC. Translated: CASTRTGANVLTF.